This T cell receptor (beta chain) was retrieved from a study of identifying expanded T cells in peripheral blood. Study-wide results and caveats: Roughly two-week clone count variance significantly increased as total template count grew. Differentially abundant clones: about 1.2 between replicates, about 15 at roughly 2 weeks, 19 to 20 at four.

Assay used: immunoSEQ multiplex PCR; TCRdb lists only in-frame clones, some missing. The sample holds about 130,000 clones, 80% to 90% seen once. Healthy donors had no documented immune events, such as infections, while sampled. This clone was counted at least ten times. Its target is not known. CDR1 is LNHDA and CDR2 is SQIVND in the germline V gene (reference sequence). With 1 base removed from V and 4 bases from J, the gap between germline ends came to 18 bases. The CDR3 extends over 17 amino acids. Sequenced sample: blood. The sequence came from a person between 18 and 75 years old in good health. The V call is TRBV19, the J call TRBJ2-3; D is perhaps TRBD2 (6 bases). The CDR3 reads CASSIAPVWRVPDTQYF. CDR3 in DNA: TGTGCCAGTAGTATAGCGCCCGTTTGGAGGGTACCAGATACGCAGTATTTT.